One and the same sample provided the 19 T cell receptor beta chains below, sequenced in a study of blood T cell repertoires in COVID-19. TCRdb's copy holds only in-frame clones and misses some; the assay was immunoSEQ multiplex PCR. The sample has more than 300,000 clones, around 82% seen once. Sequenced material: peripheral blood. The receptors originated from a woman between 45 and 60 years old with acute or convalescent COVID-19.

V gene TRBV4-1 combines with J gene TRBJ2-3; tentative D call: TRBD2 (5 bases). Trimming took 6 bases from V and 4 from J, leaving 14 bases between them. This CDR3 spans 14 amino acids. Germline V lookup: CDR1 MGHRA, CDR2 YSYEKL. The CDR3 coding sequence is TGCGCCAGCAGTCCCAAGGCGGGTTCAGATACGCAGTATTTT. It translates to CASSPKAGSDTQYF.

The genes are TRBV5-1 and TRBJ1-6, with D possibly being TRBD1 (5 bases). V lost 0 bases to trimming and J lost 9 bases, with 13 bases between them. This CDR3 is built from 15 residues. The germline V gene encodes CDR1 SGHRS and CDR2 YFSETQ. The CDR3 DNA is TGCGCCAGCAGCTTGGAAGGAGGGGAGGGTTCACCCCTCCACTTT. The encoded protein is CASSLEGGEGSPLHF.

The V gene is TRBV2, the J gene TRBJ2-2, with a possible D match to TRBD2 (5 bases). The CDR3 is 16 residues long. CDR1 SNHLY and CDR2 FYNNEI come from the germline V gene. The V and J ends lost 6 bases and 5 bases respectively, with 19 bases between them. The CDR3 bases are TGTGCCAGCAGCGCCGGAGGAGGAAAAAATACCGGGGAGCTGTTTTTT. Translating gives CASSAGGGKNTGELFF.

The chain uses TRBV4-1 and TRBJ1-4; 8 bases fit TRBD1. Germline-derived CDR1 and CDR2 are MGHRA and YSYEKL. This CDR3 is 17 amino acids long. V was clipped by 1 base and J by 7 bases; unmatched bases: 11. CDR3 loop: CASSQGPQGAVGEKLFF. In nucleotides, the CDR3 is TGCGCCAGCAGCCAAGGCCCCCAGGGGGCGGTTGGTGAAAAACTGTTTTTT.

CDR3 loop: CASSLSPRRRGDQPQHF. CDR3 nucleotide sequence: TGTGCCAGCAGCTTAAGCCCCCGGAGGAGGGGCGATCAGCCCCAGCATTTT. V and J are TRBV7-3 and TRBJ1-5; a possible D gene is TRBD1 (5 bases). CDR3 size: 17 residues. Germline CDR1 reads SGHTA; CDR2 reads FQGTGA. V was pared by 1 base and J by 5 bases, with 18 bases between.

The V and J genes are TRBV5-5 and TRBJ1-1; unclear D gene. From germline, CDR1 is SGHKS and CDR2 YYEKEE (reference sequence). Trimming removed 7 bases at V and 0 bases at J, with 22 bases between. The CDR3 has 17 residues. The CDR3 coding sequence is TGTGCCAGCCAAAGGAGGTCGTCAGCCCTTATGAACACTGAAGCTTTCTTT. It encodes CASQRRSSALMNTEAFF.

The chain joins TRBV3-1 (or the pseudogene TRBV3-2) to TRBJ1-1, with 12 bases aligning to TRBD1. V lost 1 base, J lost 6 bases, and 0 bases stayed unmatched. Germline loops: CDR1 LGHDT, CDR2 YNNKEL (reference sequence). The CDR3 runs 14 residues. The CDR3 coding sequence is TGTGCCAGCAGCCAAGGGGACAGGGGGCCTGAAGCTTTCTTT. It translates to CASSQGDRGPEAFF.

This chain connects TRBV24-1 to TRBJ2-2; 7 bases map to TRBD1. The V and J ends lost 9 bases and 4 bases, in that order; junction bases with no gene match: 7. This CDR3 is 14 amino acids long. CDR1 KGHDR and CDR2 SFDVKD come from the germline V gene. In DNA, the CDR3 is TGTGCCACCCTCGGACAGGAGCTCACCGGGGAGCTGTTTTTT. This codes for CATLGQELTGELFF.

The CDR3 bases are TGTGCCATCAGTGAGTCATTCGGGAGAGGTTTGGATACGCAGTATTTT. This encodes CAISESFGRGLDTQYF. V gene TRBV10-3 combines with J gene TRBJ2-3; D perhaps matches TRBD2 (6 bases). The CDR3 has 16 residues. Trimming stripped 0 bases from V and 6 bases from J, with 16 bases between. Germline CDR1 ENHRY, CDR2 SYGVKD.

This chain uses TRBV2 with TRBJ2-3; maybe TRBD1 (7 bases). The V gene lost 11 bases and the J gene lost 1 base, with 31 bases spanning the gap. The germline gives CDR1 SNHLY, CDR2 FYNNEI. The CDR3 is made up of 19 amino acids. The CDR3 reads CASSRRDSRFYIGTDTQYF. In DNA, the CDR3 is TGTGCCTCCAGTAGGAGGGACAGCAGATTCTATATCGGCACAGATACGCAGTATTTT. Filled out from reference TRBV2 and TRBJ2-3, the complete variable domain reads EPEVTQTPSHQVTQMGQEVILRCVPISNHLYFYWYRQILGQKVEFLVSFYNNEISEKSEIFDDQFSVERPDGSNFTLKIRSTKLEDSAMYFCASSRRDSRFYIGTDTQYFGPGTRLTVL.

The chain is built from TRBV4-2 and TRBJ2-4, with D maybe TRBD1 (6 bases). Trimming left V 4 bases short and J 0 bases short, with 16 bases between. Germline CDR1 LGHNA, CDR2 YNFKEQ. The CDR3 covers 17 residues. CDR3 sequence: CASSRETGSIAKNIQYF. CDR3 in DNA: TGTGCCAGCAGCCGAGAGACAGGCTCAATAGCCAAAAACATTCAGTACTTC.

J is TRBJ2-1 and V is TRBV6-2 or TRBV6-3; TRBD1 aligns across 9 bases. Germline CDR1 and CDR2: MNHEY and SVGEGT. The CDR3 totals 12 residues. J was trimmed by 15 bases and V by 6 bases; bases with no gene match: 9. CDR3 residues: CASRPSGQGTFF. The CDR3, as DNA: TGTGCCAGCAGACCTTCGGGACAGGGAACGTTCTTC.

Only one count was recorded for this clone. A junction end diverges from the germline sequence, so it may reflect a read error. The chain joins TRBV19 to TRBJ1-3; 8 positions match TRBD1. This CDR3 is 15 amino acids long. Germline assignment: CDR1 LNHDA and CDR2 SQIVND (reference sequence). The CDR3: CASSIQGARGDTIYF. The CDR3 region has the DNA TGTGCCAGTAGTATCCAGGGGGCGCGTGGAGACACCATATATTTT.

This rearrangement joins TRBV14 to TRBJ2-5; 8 positions match TRBD1. Germline trimming cut 8 bases from V and 4 bases from J; bases unmatched to any gene: 15. This CDR3 contains 16 residues. Germline V gives CDR1 SGHDN, CDR2 FVKESK. The CDR3 loop reads CASGLTAGGGRETQYF. CDR3 nucleotides: TGTGCCAGCGGCCTCACCGCAGGGGGCGGGCGAGAGACCCAGTACTTC.

In this sample, this clone turned up once. The V and J genes are TRBV29-1 and TRBJ2-7; possibly TRBD1 for D (6 bases). CDR3 size: 13 residues. Germline lookup yields CDR1 SQVTM and CDR2 ANQGSEA. Trimming removed 6 bases at V and 4 bases at J, with 16 bases between. The CDR3 nucleotides are TGCAGCGTCGTGGGCCAGGACAGTTACGAGCAGTACGTC. Amino acids: CSVVGQDSYEQYV.

V usage is TRBV7-8 and J usage is TRBJ2-5; D is undetermined. Trimming left V 0 bases short and J 2 bases short, with 4 bases between. Germline V CDR1 and CDR2: SGHVS, FQNEAQ. CDR3 length: 13 amino acids. CDR3 in amino acids: CASSLARQETQYF. The CDR3 coding sequence is TGTGCCAGCAGCTTAGCCCGTCAAGAGACCCAGTACTTC.

The gene calls are TRBV2 and TRBJ2-3, with a tentative D call TRBD1 (6 bases). The V gene lost 10 bases and the J gene lost 4 bases, with 12 bases spanning the gap. The CDR3 consists of 12 residues. CDR1 SNHLY and CDR2 FYNNEI come from the germline V gene. CDR3 DNA sequence: TGTGCCACCACTCCAGGGGCAGATACGCAGTATTTT. Translated: CATTPGADTQYF.

This clone was seen only once. The chain couples TRBV11-3 to TRBJ2-7, with a tentative D call TRBD1 (6 bases). This CDR3 contains 13 residues. With 6 bases removed from V and 4 bases from J, the gap between germline ends came to 13 bases. Germline V lookup: CDR1 SGHNT, CDR2 YENEEA. The CDR3 is CASSSNTGYEQYV. Here the CDR3 DNA reads TGTGCCAGCAGTTCTAATACAGGGTACGAGCAGTACGTC.

The chain couples TRBV24-1 to TRBJ2-3, with 8 positions matching TRBD2. Germline V gene data show CDR1 as KGHDR and CDR2 as SFDVKD. V dropped 4 bases and J dropped 1; count of bases not matched to a gene: 6. The CDR3 runs to 16 residues. CDR3: CATSDSTGGGTDTQYF. CDR3 nucleotide sequence: TGTGCCACCAGTGACTCTACCGGGGGGGGCACAGATACGCAGTATTTT.